This passage covers 7 T cell receptor beta chains from one sample sequenced in a study of T-cell memory formation after mild COVID-19. One entry per CDR3 protein, called by TCRdb with MiXCR from the 5' RACE reads. This sample has under 550,000 distinct CDR3 sequences, with roughly 18% found just once. The source material was PBMCs or a T cell subset sorted from them (not recorded which). These receptors were collected from an adult woman who had mild COVID-19 (a few samples of this study predate the infection). Cell type and time point are not known.

This clonotype was observed a handful of times. The J gene is TRBJ2-1, the V gene TRBV4-3, with 11 bases lining up with TRBD2. Germline V gives CDR1 LGHNA, CDR2 YSLEER. J was trimmed by 8 bases and V by 2 bases; bases with no gene match: 2. The length of the CDR3 is 14 residues. The CDR3 bases are TGCGCCAGCAGCCAAACTAGCGGGAGTGATGAGCAGTTCTTC. This codes for CASSQTSGSDEQFF.

This clonotype was counted between two and nine times. This rearrangement joins TRBV9 to TRBJ1-1; TRBD1 matches 8 bases. The CDR3 contains 15 residues. Losses at the gene ends were 3 bases for V and 4 bases for J; bases not matched to a gene: 8. Germline-derived CDR1 and CDR2 are SGDLS and YYNGEE. CDR3 protein: CASSARQGSPTEAFF. CDR3 in DNA: TGTGCCAGCAGCGCCAGACAGGGGTCGCCCACTGAAGCTTTCTTT.

There are a few counts of this clonotype. V and J are TRBV7-6 and TRBJ2-4; the match to TRBD1 covers 8 bases. Germline CDR1 SGHVS, CDR2 FNYEAQ. With 1 base clipped from V and 5 bases from J, the junction kept 4 bases outside the gene matches. This CDR3 spans 15 amino acids. The CDR3 DNA reads TGTGCCAGCAGCTTAGATCCAGGGGGCGAAAACATTCAGTACTTC. Translation gives CASSLDPGGENIQYF.

The chain uses TRBV7-2 and TRBJ1-5; 7 bases map to TRBD1. Germline lookup yields CDR1 SGHTA and CDR2 FQGNSA. The V gene end was trimmed by 5 bases and the J gene end by 4 bases; junction bases not matched to a gene: 11. This CDR3 spans 16 amino acids. The CDR3: CASSPRTGGPNQPQHF. CDR3 DNA sequence: TGTGCCAGCAGCCCGAGGACAGGTGGTCCAAATCAGCCCCAGCATTTT.

The genes are TRBV29-1 and TRBJ2-7; the match to TRBD2 covers 14 bases. Germline-derived CDR1 and CDR2 are SQVTM and ANQGSEA. J was trimmed by 3 bases and V by 0 bases; bases with no gene match: 1. This CDR3 is 15 amino acids long. The CDR3 region has the DNA TGCAGCGTTGAAGACGGGACTAGCGGGAGCTACGAGCAGTACTTC. Translated, it gives CSVEDGTSGSYEQYF.

This clonotype came up a few times. The V gene is TRBV7-9, the J gene TRBJ1-6; 10 bases match TRBD1. CDR1 is SEHNR, CDR2 FQNEAQ, per germline (reference sequence). V was clipped by 7 bases and J by 8 bases; unmatched bases: 2. The CDR3 has 13 residues. Here the CDR3 reads CASMGQGYSPLHF. The CDR3 nucleotides are TGTGCCAGCATGGGACAGGGGTATTCACCCCTCCACTTT.

This chain uses TRBV10-3 with TRBJ2-3; D perhaps matches TRBD1 (5 bases). CDR3 size: 14 residues. Germline V CDR1 and CDR2: ENHRY, SYGVKD. V lost 1 base, J lost 4 bases, and 9 bases lay in between. In nucleotides, the CDR3 is TGTGCCATCAGTGAGTTCAGGGTCGCAGATACGCAGTATTTT. Its translation is CAISEFRVADTQYF.